The present TCR beta chain was sequenced within a study of Ad26.COV2.S vaccination and SARS-CoV-2 variants. Study-level results: Non-spike TCR breadth did not differ much between vaccine and placebo recipients. It was vaccine recipients, not placebo recipients, who had the higher spike-specific TCR breadth.

This clone occurred a few times. Its cognate antigen is unknown. The treatment denotes: approximately 18 received Ad26.COV2.S at low or high dose, single or two shots; roughly 5 received placebo; per-sample allocation not given. Samples analyzed were those drawn on day 63 after the first vaccine or placebo injection. CDR3 length: 15 residues. V was cut by 2 bases and J by 7 bases, with 12 bases left in between. Germline assignment: CDR1 ENHRY and CDR2 SYGVKD. TCRdb's table, derived via immunoSEQ multiplex PCR, lists solely in-frame clones and lacks some. The data show about 480,000 clones, 87% seen once.

The sample consisted of peripheral blood, taken in a trial of Ad26.COV2.S vaccine versus placebo. This TCR derives from a person between 18 and 60 years old who received the Ad26.COV2.S COVID-19 vaccine or a placebo. This chain connects TRBV10-3 to TRBJ1-6; D is uncertain. The CDR3 DNA is TGTGCCATCAGTGAGGAACAGCTAGTCAATTCACCCCTCCACTTT. This translates into CAISEEQLVNSPLHF.